These 2 T cell receptor beta chains originate from one sample sequenced in a study of T cells in Graves' hyperthyroidism and ophthalmopathy. The source material, RNA transcripts, was used to amplify TCR beta CDR3 regions. HTBI primers were used for first-round RT-PCR of the TCR CDR3. A single record per CDR3 protein comes from TCRdb applying MiXCR to the multiplex PCR reads. The data hold under 450,000 distinct CDR3 sequences, with roughly 15% observed a single time. Sequencing input: blood. The receptors shown here come from a woman aged 25 to 45 with Graves' hyperthyroidism that later progressed to Graves' ophthalmopathy.

This clonotype appeared once. V gene TRBV10-2 combines with J gene TRBJ1-5; a weak D match, TRBD1 (5 bases). V was pared by 10 bases and J by 1 base, with 14 bases between. The germline CDR1 and CDR2 sequences are WSHSY and SAAADI. CDR3 length: 14 residues. CDR3 loop: CATSRDVSNQPQHF. The CDR3 nucleotides read TGCGCCACCAGCCGGGACGTCAGCAATCAGCCCCAGCATTTT.

There are a few counts of this clonotype. The chain couples TRBV6-1 to TRBJ2-1; TRBD1 matches at 10 bases. The CDR3 totals 19 residues. The junction had 15 bases not matched to a gene; V was cut back by 7 bases and J by 0 bases. Germline assignment: CDR1 MNHNS and CDR2 SASEGT. The CDR3 region is CASKLTGGDLFSSYNEQFF. The CDR3 coding sequence is TGTGCCAGCAAATTGACAGGGGGCGACCTATTTAGCTCCTACAATGAGCAGTTCTTC.